A selection of T cell receptor beta chains follows, all from one sample in a study of CD8 T cells in Susac syndrome. Each CDR3 protein gets one entry after TCRdb re-called the immunoSEQ multiplex PCR reads with MiXCR. The repertoire holds about 440,000 distinct CDR3 sequences, approximately 85% seen once, with under 0.15% in the top ten. Sequences were obtained from CD8+ T cells from PBMCs. These receptors were taken from a human donor with multiple sclerosis. The CDR3 runs from the conserved cysteine through the conserved F or W. Fields, in order: CDR3 length, D gene, V gene, J gene, clone size, CDR3 protein, CDR3 DNA. The D gene is left open where the match is weak. Some rows have no size entry. The others give once, few or many, or a class for an expanded clone.

length: 16; D: .; V: TRBV19; J: TRBJ2-4; size: once; CDR3: CASSLAQGGPKNIQYF; DNA: TGTGCCAGTAGTCTGGCACAGGGCGGACCCAAAAACATTCAGTACTTC
length: 15; D: .; V: TRBV30; J: TRBJ1-2; size: .; CDR3: CAWTTAGAQSYGYTF; DNA: TGTGCCTGGACAACCGCAGGGGCGCAAAGCTATGGCTACACCTTC
length: 14; D: .; V: TRBV27; J: TRBJ1-6; size: .; CDR3: CASSPGRGASPLHF; DNA: TGTGCCAGCAGCCCCGGCCGGGGTGCTTCACCCCTCCACTTT
length: 12; D: .; V: TRBV6-1; J: TRBJ1-1; size: few; CDR3: CASSFTGTEAFF; DNA: TGTGCCAGCAGCTTTACAGGGACTGAAGCTTTCTTT
length: 13; D: .; V: TRBV30; J: TRBJ2-2; size: .; CDR3: CAWGTTNTGELFF; DNA: TGTGCCTGGGGGACCACCAACACCGGGGAGCTGTTTTTT
length: 15; D: .; V: TRBV30; J: TRBJ1-1; size: .; CDR3: CAWSVNPPTNTEAFF; DNA: TGTGCCTGGAGTGTAAATCCCCCGACGAACACTGAAGCTTTCTTT
length: 15; D: TRBD2; V: TRBV5-1; J: TRBJ2-7; size: few; CDR3: CASSLGPSGSYEQYF; DNA: TGCGCCAGCAGCTTGGGTCCTAGCGGCTCCTACGAGCAGTACTTC
length: 16; D: .; V: TRBV5-1; J: TRBJ2-3; size: .; CDR3: CASSFLDTQSEDTQYF; DNA: TGCGCCAGCAGCTTTCTCGACACTCAATCGGAAGATACGCAGTATTTT
length: 17; D: TRBD1; V: TRBV3-1; J: TRBJ2-7; size: .; CDR3: CASSPTPGTGLNYEQYF; DNA: TGTGCCAGCAGCCCAACTCCAGGGACAGGGTTGAATTACGAGCAGTACTTC
length: 16; D: TRBD1; V: TRBV27; J: TRBJ1-5; size: .; CDR3: CASSADRGRFDQPQHF; DNA: TGTGCCAGCAGTGCAGACAGGGGCCGCTTCGATCAGCCCCAGCATTTT
length: 11; D: TRBD2; V: TRBV6-1; J: TRBJ2-1; size: .; CDR3: CASRQGLGEFF; DNA: TGTGCCAGCAGACAGGGACTAGGGGAGTTCTTC
length: 13; D: .; V: TRBV5-4; J: TRBJ2-1; size: .; CDR3: CASSWGRPNEQFF; DNA: TGTGCCAGCAGCTGGGGGAGACCCAATGAGCAGTTCTTC
length: 15; D: .; V: TRBV4-1; J: TRBJ2-7; size: .; CDR3: CASSQDPRPTYEQYF; DNA: TGCGCCAGCAGCCAAGATCCGCGCCCTACCTACGAGCAGTACTTC
length: 14; D: .; V: TRBV19; J: TRBJ2-1; size: .; CDR3: CASSRQTAYNEQFF; DNA: TGTGCCAGTAGTCGACAGACTGCCTACAATGAGCAGTTCTTC
length: 11; D: .; V: TRBV18; J: TRBJ1-2; size: .; CDR3: CASSQQGGYTF; DNA: TGTGCCAGCTCACAACAGGGTGGCTACACCTTC
length: 15; D: TRBD2; V: TRBV5-6; J: TRBJ2-1; size: .; CDR3: CASSLSGLAGGEQFF; DNA: TGTGCCAGCAGCTTATCGGGACTAGCGGGAGGCGAGCAGTTCTTC
length: 18; D: TRBD2; V: TRBV2; J: TRBJ2-2; size: .; CDR3: CASSEFSERGASTGELFF; DNA: TGTGCCAGCAGTGAATTTTCTGAGCGGGGGGCGTCGACCGGGGAGCTGTTTTTT
length: 15; D: TRBD1; V: TRBV19; J: TRBJ2-5; size: .; CDR3: CASSILGQGGETQYF; DNA: TGTGCCAGTAGTATCCTGGGACAGGGAGGAGAGACCCAGTACTTC
length: 13; D: .; V: TRBV12-3/TRBV12-4; J: TRBJ1-1; size: .; CDR3: CASLFGGVTEAFF; DNA: TGTGCCAGCCTATTCGGGGGGGTTACTGAAGCTTTCTTT
length: 15; D: .; V: TRBV6-6; J: TRBJ1-5; size: .; CDR3: CASKVLGDSNQPQHF; DNA: TGTGCCAGCAAAGTCCTGGGGGATAGCAATCAGCCCCAGCATTTT
length: 15; D: .; V: TRBV5-6; J: TRBJ2-1; size: .; CDR3: CASSGTGISYNEQFF; DNA: TGTGCCAGCAGCGGTACAGGGATCTCCTACAATGAGCAGTTCTTC
length: 16; D: TRBD2; V: TRBV4-1; J: TRBJ2-5; size: .; CDR3: CASSQTTTSGSETQYF; DNA: TGCGCCAGCAGCCAAACGACGACTAGCGGGAGTGAGACCCAGTACTTC
length: 16; D: TRBD1; V: TRBV3-1; J: TRBJ1-2; size: .; CDR3: CASSQESQGAVYGYTF; DNA: TGTGCCAGCAGCCAAGAGTCCCAGGGGGCAGTCTATGGCTACACCTTC
length: 15; D: .; V: TRBV6-1; J: TRBJ2-5; size: .; CDR3: CASRSGTLGWETQYF; DNA: TGTGCCAGCAGATCAGGGACTCTGGGTTGGGAGACCCAGTACTTC
length: 16; D: TRBD1; V: TRBV6-1; J: TRBJ2-7; size: .; CDR3: CASRPGRQGVSYEQYF; DNA: TGTGCCAGCAGACCCGGACGACAGGGGGTTTCCTACGAGCAGTACTTC
length: 16; D: TRBD2; V: TRBV7-9; J: TRBJ2-2; size: .; CDR3: CASSPTSGSSTGELFF; DNA: TGTGCCAGCAGCCCGACTAGCGGGAGTTCCACCGGGGAGCTGTTTTTT
length: 13; D: .; V: TRBV6-5; J: TRBJ2-7; size: .; CDR3: CASSPRQALEQYF; DNA: TGTGCCAGCAGTCCCAGACAGGCGCTCGAGCAGTACTTC
length: 14; D: .; V: TRBV3-1; J: TRBJ1-1; size: .; CDR3: CASSQGQVYTEAFF; DNA: TGTGCCAGCAGCCAAGGACAGGTCTACACTGAAGCTTTCTTT
length: 13; D: .; V: TRBV28; J: TRBJ2-1; size: once; CDR3: CASKEEVDNEQFF; DNA: TGTGCCAGCAAGGAGGAGGTTGACAATGAGCAGTTCTTC
length: 14; D: .; V: TRBV10-2; J: TRBJ1-1; size: .; CDR3: CASSESGGDTEAFF; DNA: TGCGCCAGCAGTGAGTCGGGAGGGGACACTGAAGCTTTCTTT
length: 16; D: TRBD1; V: TRBV14; J: TRBJ2-1; size: .; CDR3: CASSQNTGGPYNEQFF; DNA: TGTGCCAGCAGCCAGAATACAGGGGGGCCCTACAATGAGCAGTTCTTC
length: 13; D: .; V: TRBV4-1; J: TRBJ1-6; size: .; CDR3: CASSQAQYSPLHF; DNA: TGCGCCAGCAGCCAAGCGCAGTATTCACCCCTCCACTTT
length: 13; D: .; V: TRBV27; J: TRBJ2-7; size: .; CDR3: CASTHLGSDEQYF; DNA: TGTGCCAGCACCCACCTGGGGAGCGACGAGCAGTACTTC
length: 15; D: .; V: TRBV2; J: TRBJ1-5; size: .; CDR3: CASSAEGVLNQPQHF; DNA: TGTGCCAGCAGTGCTGAGGGCGTACTCAATCAGCCCCAGCATTTT
length: 16; D: TRBD1; V: TRBV20-1; J: TRBJ1-2; size: .; CDR3: CSARGDQGALRGGYTF; DNA: TGCAGTGCTAGAGGGGACCAGGGGGCACTCAGGGGTGGCTACACCTTC
length: 15; D: TRBD2; V: TRBV7-9; J: TRBJ2-1; size: few; CDR3: CASSAGLADYNEQFF; DNA: TGTGCCAGCAGCGCGGGACTAGCGGATTACAATGAGCAGTTCTTC
length: 13; D: .; V: TRBV12-3/TRBV12-4; J: TRBJ2-5; size: .; CDR3: CASSLGSWGTQYF; DNA: TGTGCCAGCAGCCTGGGGTCCTGGGGGACCCAGTACTTC
length: 13; D: .; V: TRBV14; J: TRBJ1-1; size: .; CDR3: CASSQGLTNEAFF; DNA: TGTGCCAGCAGCCAAGGGCTCACCAATGAAGCTTTCTTT
length: 12; D: TRBD1; V: TRBV29-1; J: TRBJ2-7; size: once; CDR3: CSVVRTGVEQYF; DNA: TGCAGCGTGGTGCGGACAGGGGTCGAGCAGTACTTC
length: 15; D: .; V: TRBV27; J: TRBJ1-6; size: .; CDR3: CASSLSAGPNSPLHF; DNA: TGTGCCAGCAGTTTATCGGCGGGGCCTAATTCACCCCTCCACTTT
length: 16; D: TRBD2; V: TRBV2; J: TRBJ2-5; size: .; CDR3: CASSAPRGSGQETQYF; DNA: TGTGCCAGCAGTGCCCCCCGAGGTAGCGGGCAAGAGACCCAGTACTTC
length: 14; D: .; V: TRBV28; J: TRBJ1-1; size: .; CDR3: CASTLEARWDQAFF; DNA: TGTGCCAGCACCCTAGAGGCTAGGTGGGACCAAGCTTTCTTT
length: 16; D: .; V: TRBV13; J: TRBJ2-3; size: .; CDR3: CASSSSGTTITDTQYF; DNA: TGTGCCAGCAGCTCCTCCGGGACAACTATCACAGATACGCAGTATTTT
length: 16; D: TRBD1; V: TRBV6-6; J: TRBJ2-2; size: .; CDR3: CASSKPGQTNTGELFF; DNA: TGTGCCAGCAGCAAGCCGGGACAGACGAACACCGGGGAGCTGTTTTTT
length: 13; D: TRBD1; V: TRBV5-1; J: TRBJ2-1; size: few; CDR3: CASSLEGANEQFF; DNA: TGTGCCAGCAGCTTAGAGGGGGCGAATGAGCAGTTCTTC
length: 14; D: TRBD2; V: TRBV10-3; J: TRBJ2-3; size: once; CDR3: CAIGGLADQDTQYF; DNA: TGTGCCATCGGGGGACTAGCTGATCAGGATACGCAGTATTTT